A single sample gave rise to the 28 T cell receptor beta chains below, sequenced in a study of regulatory T cells in long-lasting Graves disease. Investigators prepared the TCR beta libraries by applying iRepertoire HTBI primers and Arm-PCR of CDR3 regions. TCRdb reanalysed the multiplex PCR reads using MiXCR and keeps one entry per CDR3 protein. The table records about 460,000 distinct CDR3 sequences, around a fifth of them present only once. As to time point: persistent/refractory GD, antithyroid drugs over 5 years with positive TRAb. TCR sequences were obtained from RNA taken from PBMCs. Sequenced here: peripheral blood mononuclear cells (PBMCs), sampled when the disease was refractory, from a patient treated with antithyroid drugs. The receptor set was obtained from a female donor with Graves disease.

This clonotype was seen more than once but under ten times. J is TRBJ2-2 and V is TRBV15, with D possibly called TRBD1 or TRBD2 (5 bases each). Trimming cost V 8 bases and J 1 base, with 17 bases left between them. Germline V gene lookup returns CDR1 LNHNV and CDR2 YYDKDF (reference sequence). The CDR3 spans 16 residues. CDR3 residues: CATEPVEGLNTGELFF. The CDR3 DNA reads TGTGCCACCGAGCCAGTAGAGGGGTTGAACACCGGGGAGCTGTTTTTT.

This clonotype was found many times. This chain connects TRBV2 to TRBJ2-2, with D unresolved. CDR1 is SNHLY and CDR2 is FYNNEI in the germline V gene. Between the trimmed V and J ends, which lost 2 bases and 4 bases, there was a span of 8 bases. This CDR3 is built from 14 residues. The CDR3 DNA reads TGTGCCAGCAGTGAACCCTCTTTCACCGGGGAGCTGTTTTTT. Its translation: CASSEPSFTGELFF. The variable domain in full, with the rest retrieved from reference TRBV2 and TRBJ2-2, is EPEVTQTPSHQVTQMGQEVILRCVPISNHLYFYWYRQILGQKVEFLVSFYNNEISEKSEIFDDQFSVERPDGSNFTLKIRSTKLEDSAMYFCASSEPSFTGELFFGEGSRLTVL.

The rearrangement links TRBV18 to TRBJ2-2, with unresolved D. Germline CDR1 and CDR2: KGHSH and LQKENI. The CDR3 length is 15 residues. Trimming cost V 7 bases and J 0 bases, with 12 bases left between them. CDR3 in amino acids: CASYVLHTNTGELFF. CDR3 coding DNA: TGTGCCAGCTACGTGCTGCACACGAACACCGGGGAGCTGTTTTTT.

The table lists this clonotype with many counts. At one of its ends the junction is not consistent with the germline gene, which may arise from a read error. The rearrangement joins TRBV19 to TRBJ1-1; 8 bases line up with TRBD1. The CDR3 length is 13 residues. Germline V gene data show CDR1 as LNHDA and CDR2 as SQIVND (reference sequence). CDR3: CASSRTGRTEAFF. The CDR3 bases are TGCGCCAGCAGCAGGACAGGGAGGACTGAAGCTTTCTTT.

This clonotype was counted many times. The gene calls are TRBV6-1 and TRBJ2-7; D unresolved. The CDR3 spans 13 residues. Trimming left V 7 bases short and J 1 base short, with 11 bases between. Germline values: CDR1 MNHNS, CDR2 SASEGT. The CDR3 DNA follows: TGTGCCAGCAATCTCGGCAGATCCTACGAGCAGTACTTC. Translated, it gives CASNLGRSYEQYF.

This sequence joins TRBV20-1 and TRBJ2-5, with 8 bases aligning to TRBD1. The V and J ends lost 7 bases and 1 base, in that order; junction bases with no gene match: 5. This CDR3 is built from 13 residues. Germline CDR1 DFQATT, CDR2 SNEGSKA (reference sequence). This CDR3 reads CSGARGRQETQYF. CDR3 DNA: TGCAGTGGGGCCAGGGGGCGCCAAGAGACCCAGTACTTC.

V usage is TRBV7-2 and J usage is TRBJ1-5; 7 bases are shared with TRBD1. Trimming at V came to 5 bases and at J to 4 bases, leaving 8 bases not matched to a gene. This CDR3 spans 15 amino acids. CDR1 is SGHTA and CDR2 is FQGNSA in the germline V gene. The CDR3 sequence: CASSVTGTENQPQHF. CDR3 nucleotide sequence: TGTGCCAGCAGCGTGACCGGGACAGAAAATCAGCCCCAGCATTTT.

The rearrangement joins TRBV12-3 or TRBV12-4 to TRBJ1-5; no clear D. V lost 4 bases, J lost 4 bases, and 8 bases lay in between. CDR3 length: 13 residues. In nucleotides, the CDR3 is TGTGCCAGCAGTTGGTGGCAGAATCAGCCCCAGCATTTT. Its translation is CASSWWQNQPQHF.

This clonotype was seen a single time. This chain joins TRBV7-2 and TRBJ1-5; D possibly corresponds to TRBD1 (6 bases). V gave up 4 bases and J gave up 6 bases, with 16 bases separating them. The CDR3 totals 15 residues. Germline V gene sequence: CDR1 SGHTA, CDR2 FQGNSA. The CDR3 loop reads CASSYHSGVGQPQHF. In DNA form, the CDR3 reads TGTGCCAGCAGCTACCACTCAGGGGTGGGTCAGCCCCAGCATTTT.

J is TRBJ2-7 and V is TRBV20-1, with a tentative D call TRBD1 (5 bases). Germline CDR1 is DFQATT and CDR2 is SNEGSKA (reference sequence). This CDR3 spans 13 amino acids. V was trimmed by 2 bases and J by 3 bases, leaving 11 bases between them. This chain's CDR3 is CSARPGHDYEQYF. The CDR3 DNA follows: TGCAGTGCTAGACCAGGACACGACTACGAGCAGTACTTC.

This clonotype was seen many times. The V call is TRBV11-2, the J call TRBJ2-7; D remains unclear. The germline V gene has CDR1 SGHAT and CDR2 FQNNGV. V was clipped by 2 bases and J by 12 bases, with 11 bases between them. The CDR3 length is 11 residues. CDR3 loop: CASSLSASWYF. The CDR3 DNA is TGTGCCAGCAGCTTATCAGCGAGTTGGTACTTC.

As to this clonotype: Given the absence of the conserved phenylalanine or tryptophan at the CDR3 end, a read error is likely. The V call is TRBV28, the J call TRBJ1-1, with D possibly TRBD1 on 6 matching bases. In germline, CDR1 is MDHEN, CDR2 SYDVKM. CDR3 length: 12 amino acids. In DNA, the CDR3 is TGTGCCAGCGGTTTACAGGGAGTTGAGGCTTTCTCT. This encodes CASGLQGVEAFS.

This clonotype has only a few counts. The V call is TRBV25-1, the J call TRBJ2-2; tentatively, D is TRBD2 (5 bases). The CDR3 is 14 residues long. Germline V gene sequence: CDR1 MGHDK, CDR2 SYGVNS. Trimming stripped 4 bases from V and 5 bases from J, with 11 bases between. CDR3 sequence (DNA): TGTGCCAGCAGTGTGCGGGTCCCAACCGGGGAGCTGTTTTTT. This sequence encodes CASSVRVPTGELFF.

This clonotype was counted at least ten times. The J gene is TRBJ2-7, the V gene TRBV10-1, with D maybe TRBD1 (6 bases). V was cut by 3 bases and J by 7 bases, with 25 bases left in between. Germline V gives CDR1 WNHNN, CDR2 SYGVQD (reference sequence). This CDR3 is built from 17 residues. The CDR3 protein is CASSDLRQGQGCCEQYF. The DNA for the CDR3 is TGCGCCAGCAGTGACCTCCGTCAGGGGCAGGGGTGTTGTGAGCAGTACTTC.

This clonotype was detected ten times or more. V and J are TRBV7-9 and TRBJ2-6; 9 bases are shared with TRBD1. The CDR3 sequence is 16 residues long. CDR1 SEHNR and CDR2 FQNEAQ come from the germline V gene (reference sequence). With 4 bases clipped from V and 0 bases from J, the junction kept 1 base outside the gene matches. The CDR3 region has the DNA TGTGCCAGCAGCTCGGGACAGGGCTCTGGGGCCAACGTCCTGACTTTC. This translates into CASSSGQGSGANVLTF.

The CDR3 DNA sequence: TGTGCCAGCAGCTTAGCAGGGACGGGAAAACGGCGAGAGACCCAGTACTTC. Translated, it gives CASSLAGTGKRRETQYF. The chain combines TRBV7-9 with TRBJ2-5, with D perhaps TRBD1 or TRBD2 (5 bases each). CDR3 length: 17 residues. CDR1 is SEHNR, CDR2 FQNEAQ, per germline (reference sequence). V lost 0 bases, J lost 4 bases, and 18 bases lay in between.

This clonotype was picked up a small number of times. The chain joins TRBV6-2 or TRBV6-3 to TRBJ1-2, with TRBD1 matching 8 bases. V lost 0 bases to trimming and J lost 8 bases; unmatched junction nucleotides: 8. This CDR3 region has 15 residues. Germline assignment: CDR1 MNHEY and CDR2 SVGEGT. CDR3 in amino acids: CASSYSVQGARGYTF. The CDR3 DNA sequence: TGTGCCAGCAGTTACTCGGTGCAGGGGGCGAGGGGCTACACCTTC.

V is TRBV19 and J is TRBJ1-2, with TRBD1 identical over 7 bases. CDR3 size: 17 residues. The germline CDR1 and CDR2 sequences are LNHDA and SQIVND (reference sequence). Losses at the gene ends were 7 bases for V and 0 bases for J; bases not matched to a gene: 14. Here the CDR3 DNA reads TGTGCCAGTAACCCAGGGGGGGTGGCTCTTTCTAACTATGGCTACACCTTC. Its translation: CASNPGGVALSNYGYTF.

The chain links TRBV7-9 to TRBJ1-1; TRBD1 agrees at 9 bases. V lost 3 bases to trimming and J lost 4 bases; unmatched junction nucleotides: 6. The CDR3 length is 15 residues. Germline V gene lookup returns CDR1 SEHNR and CDR2 FQNEAQ (reference sequence). The CDR3 here is CASSLGQGGVTEAFF. For the CDR3, the DNA is TGTGCCAGCAGCTTGGGACAGGGAGGGGTCACTGAAGCTTTCTTT.

This clonotype has ten or more counts. The V and J genes are TRBV19 and TRBJ2-7, with TRBD2 matching over 14 bases. The CDR3 is made up of 15 amino acids. Germline V gene sequence: CDR1 LNHDA, CDR2 SQIVND (reference sequence). After removal of 6 bases from V and 6 bases from J, the junction contained 7 bases not matched to a gene. The CDR3 loop is CASSNLGLAGGEQYF. For the CDR3, the DNA is TGTGCCAGTAGCAACCTCGGACTAGCGGGAGGCGAGCAGTACTTC.

The chain combines TRBV7-2 with TRBJ1-4; TRBD1 aligns across 7 bases. Per the germline V gene, CDR1 is SGHTA and CDR2 is FQGNSA. After removal of 4 bases from V and 2 bases from J, the junction contained 4 bases not matched to a gene. The CDR3 runs to 15 residues. CDR3: CASSSYRGTNEKLFF. As DNA, the CDR3 is TGTGCCAGCAGCTCCTACAGGGGCACTAATGAAAAACTGTTTTTT.

This clonotype occurred a few times. J is TRBJ2-1 and V is TRBV15, with 7 bases lining up with TRBD2. Germline V gene sequence: CDR1 LNHNV, CDR2 YYDKDF (reference sequence). The CDR3 is 16 residues long. The V and J ends lost 3 bases and 4 bases, in that order; junction bases with no gene match: 9. DNA of the CDR3: TGTGCCACCAGCAGGGGCTTTAGCGGGTTATACAATGAGCAGTTCTTC. It specifies CATSRGFSGLYNEQFF.

This chain links TRBV6-5 with TRBJ2-3; TRBD2 matches at 8 bases. Trimming cost V 2 bases and J 5 bases; bases outside gene matches: 24. CDR3 length: 21 residues. Germline V gene data show CDR1 as MNHEY and CDR2 as SVGAGI. CDR3 in DNA: TGTGCCAGCAGTTACCCTCAACTTTCCCGAAGCGGGGGAGGCCGTAAAGATACGCAGTATTTT. Protein product: CASSYPQLSRSGGGRKDTQYF.

This clonotype was recorded at least ten times. J is TRBJ1-6 and V is TRBV2; D is ambiguous. Trimming took 6 bases from V and 2 from J, leaving 8 bases between them. CDR3 length: 14 residues. CDR1 is SNHLY and CDR2 is FYNNEI in the germline V gene. The CDR3 spells CASSQTAYNSPLHF. DNA of the CDR3: TGTGCCAGCAGCCAGACGGCCTATAATTCACCCCTCCACTTT.

The genes are TRBV20-1 and TRBJ2-7; TRBD1 is a possible D gene (6 bases). CDR1 is DFQATT and CDR2 is SNEGSKA in the germline V gene (reference sequence). Trimming shortened V by 2 bases and J by 4 bases, and 15 bases separated the two germline ends. The CDR3 has 14 amino acids. The CDR3 nucleotides read TGCAGTGCTAGACCACCAACACAGGGTTACGAGCAGTACTTC. Translation gives CSARPPTQGYEQYF.

This clonotype was picked up many times. The chain combines TRBV28 with TRBJ1-6; TRBD1 matches 8 bases. Per germline, CDR1 MDHEN and CDR2 SYDVKM. The CDR3 is 15 amino acids. The junction had 8 bases not matched to a gene; V was cut back by 5 bases and J by 8 bases. The CDR3 protein is CASSPNQGADSPLHF. CDR3 coding DNA: TGTGCCAGCAGTCCTAACCAGGGGGCCGATTCACCCCTCCACTTT. Filled out from reference TRBV28 and TRBJ1-6, the complete variable domain reads DVKVTQSSRYLVKRTGEKVFLECVQDMDHENMFWYRQDPGLGLRLIYFSYDVKMKEKGDIPEGYSVSREKKERFSLILESASTNQTSMYLCASSPNQGADSPLHFGNGTRLTVT.

In its sample, this clonotype was seen a few times. This rearrangement joins TRBV20-1 to TRBJ2-2; D remains unclear. V was trimmed by 1 base and J by 0 bases, leaving 9 bases between them. The CDR3 runs to 15 residues. Germline V gene lookup returns CDR1 DFQATT and CDR2 SNEGSKA (reference sequence). CDR3 nucleotides: TGCAGTGCTAGAGGTAGTTGGGCGAACACCGGGGAGCTGTTTTTT. As protein: CSARGSWANTGELFF.

The gene calls are TRBV6-5 and TRBJ1-5; TRBD1 matches at 11 bases. The CDR3 length is 17 residues. V lost 4 bases to trimming and J lost 7 bases; unmatched junction nucleotides: 12. The germline V gene encodes CDR1 MNHEY and CDR2 SVGAGI. This chain's CDR3 is CASSSGAGTGGRQPQHF. The CDR3, as DNA: TGTGCCAGCAGTTCCGGAGCCGGGACAGGGGGTCGACAGCCCCAGCATTTT.